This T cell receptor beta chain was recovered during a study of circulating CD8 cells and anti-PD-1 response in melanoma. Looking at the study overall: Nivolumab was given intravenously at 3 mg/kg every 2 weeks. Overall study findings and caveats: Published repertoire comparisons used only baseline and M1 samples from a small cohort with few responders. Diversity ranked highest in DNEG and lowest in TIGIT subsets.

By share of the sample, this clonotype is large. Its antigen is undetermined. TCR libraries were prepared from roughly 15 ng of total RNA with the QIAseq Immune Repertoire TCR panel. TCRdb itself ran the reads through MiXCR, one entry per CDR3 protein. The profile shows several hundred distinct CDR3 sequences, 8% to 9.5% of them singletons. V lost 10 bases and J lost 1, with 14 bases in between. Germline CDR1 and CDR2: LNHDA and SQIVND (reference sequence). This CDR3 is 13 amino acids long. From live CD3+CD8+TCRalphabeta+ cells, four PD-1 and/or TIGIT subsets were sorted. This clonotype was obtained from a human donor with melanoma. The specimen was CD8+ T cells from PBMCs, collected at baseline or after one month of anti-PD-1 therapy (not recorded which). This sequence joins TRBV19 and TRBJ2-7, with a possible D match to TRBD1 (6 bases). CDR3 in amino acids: CATRDNPSYEQYF. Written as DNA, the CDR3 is TGTGCCACCCGGGACAATCCTTCCTACGAGCAGTACTTC.